The TCR beta chain described here comes from a study of graft-versus-host responses after intestinal transplantation. Researchers processed graft tissue to release intraepithelial and lamina propria lymphocytes. Using immunoSEQ multiplex PCR, the repertoire was profiled, and TCRdb retains in-frame clones only, with some absent. The sample contains just under 65,000 clones, around 90% of which appear only once. Germline values: CDR1 LGHNT, CDR2 FRNRAP. V gave up 3 bases and J gave up 3 bases; unmatched junction bases: 7. The CDR3 loop spans 16 amino acids. The sample in question was ileum tissue, obtained less than 400 days after transplant. V gene TRBV12-5 combines with J gene TRBJ1-5; 8 bases are a match to TRBD1. The receptor's source is a human patient who received an intestinal transplant, so some T cells may come from the graft donor. CDR3 sequence reads: CASGFMAQGANQPQHF. The DNA of the CDR3 is TGTGCTAGTGGTTTCATGGCGCAGGGGGCCAATCAGCCCCAGCATTTT. Supplemented by reference TRBV12-5 and TRBJ1-5, the full variable domain reads DARVTQTPRHKVTEMGQEVTMRCQPILGHNTVFWYRQTMMQGLELLAYFRNRAPLDDSGMPKDRFSAEMPDATLATLKIQPSEPRDSAVYFCASGFMAQGANQPQHFGDGTRLSIL.